Listed here are 24 T cell receptor beta chains from one sample, sequenced in a study of stem cell transplantation in POMP-related autoinflammatory disease. Study observations and caveats: A trend toward lower repertoire diversity and greater clonality appeared in every analyzed T-cell subset of PRAID patients. In PRAID patients, the number of distinct TRB V-J gene pairings was restricted.

Profiling relied on immunoSEQ multiplex PCR, and the TCRdb table lists in-frame clones only, not all of them. The data show around 10,000 clones, with 85% to 90% seen just once and 50% to 65% held by the top ten. These receptors are not linked to any known antigen. The specimen comprised CD8+ T cells from PBMCs, sampled before stem cell transplantation. These receptors were collected from a human donor with POMP-related autoinflammation and immune dysregulation (PRAID).

This clone was seen more than once but under ten times. This chain links TRBV9 with TRBJ1-5, with unresolved D. There are 13 residues in the CDR3. Germline V gives CDR1 SGDLS, CDR2 YYNGEE. The germline V and J ends were trimmed by 1 base and 4 bases, with 6 bases remaining between them. CDR3 region: CASSVTGNQPQHF. The CDR3 coding sequence is TGTGCCAGCAGCGTAACGGGTAATCAGCCCCAGCATTTT. Combining the CDR3 with reference TRBV9 and TRBJ1-5 gives the whole variable domain DSGVTQTPKHLITATGQRVTLRCSPRSGDLSVYWYQQSLDQGLQFLIQYYNGEERAKGNILERFSAQQFPDLHSELNLSSLELGDSALYFCASSVTGNQPQHFGDGTRLSIL.

The chain carries TRBV15 and TRBJ2-2, with D perhaps matching TRBD1 (6 bases). CDR3 length: 16 amino acids. Germline CDR1 is LNHNV and CDR2 is YYDKDF (reference sequence). Deletions cut 4 bases from V and 0 bases from J, with 12 bases between. The CDR3 DNA reads as TGTGCCACCAGCACCCGGGACATCGCGAACACCGGGGAGCTGTTTTTT. Its protein is CATSTRDIANTGELFF.

J is TRBJ1-2 and V is TRBV29-1, with 11 nucleotides matching TRBD1. The CDR3 length is 14 residues. J was trimmed by 6 bases and V by 4 bases; bases with no gene match: 7. From germline, CDR1 is SQVTM and CDR2 ANQGSEA. For the CDR3, the DNA is TGCAGCGTTGTCTGGACAGGGGGCGGGCATGGCTACACCTTC. Translation gives CSVVWTGGGHGYTF.

The chain couples TRBV29-1 to TRBJ1-4, with TRBD1 identical over 8 bases. J was trimmed by 10 bases and V by 6 bases; bases with no gene match: 16. The CDR3 has 15 residues. From germline, CDR1 is SQVTM and CDR2 ANQGSEA. CDR3 DNA: TGCAGCGTGGCCGATCTACAGGGGGATTTGGGAAAACTGTTTTTT. This encodes CSVADLQGDLGKLFF. Using reference TRBV29-1 and TRBJ1-4 for the parts outside the CDR3, the full variable domain is SAVISQKPSRDICQRGTSLTIQCQVDSQVTMMFWYRQQPGQSLTLIATANQGSEATYESGFVIDKFPISRPNLTFSTLTVSNMSPEDSSIYLCSVADLQGDLGKLFFGSGTQLSVL.

In its sample, this clone was seen once. V and J are TRBV6-5 and TRBJ1-2, with a tentative D call TRBD1 (6 bases). Trimming pared 0 bases from V and 6 bases from J, leaving 8 bases between. Germline V CDR1 and CDR2: MNHEY, SVGAGI. This CDR3 contains 13 residues. The CDR3 region has the DNA TGTGCCAGCAGTTACTCTGGGGGCGATGGCTACACCTTC. Translated: CASSYSGGDGYTF.

The chain combines TRBV29-1 with TRBJ2-2; D gene ambiguous. The germline V gene has CDR1 SQVTM and CDR2 ANQGSEA. This CDR3 is 12 amino acids long. The V end was cut by 7 bases, the J end by 2 bases, with 8 bases between. The CDR3 DNA sequence: TGCAGCGCTACCCTAAACACCGGGGAGCTGTTTTTT. Protein sequence: CSATLNTGELFF.

The V gene is TRBV19, the J gene TRBJ1-5; TRBD1 is a possible D gene (5 bases). CDR3 length: 11 amino acids. The V end lost 3 bases, the J end lost 15 bases, and 12 bases lay between the germline ends. Germline V lookup: CDR1 LNHDA, CDR2 SQIVND (reference sequence). CDR3 loop: CASSITGFWHF. CDR3 sequence (DNA): TGTGCCAGTAGTATCACAGGTTTCTGGCATTTT.

This clone was counted between two and nine times. The J gene is TRBJ1-5, the V gene TRBV5-5; D not resolved. Germline V gives CDR1 SGHKS, CDR2 YYEKEE (reference sequence). Deletions cut 4 bases from V and 1 base from J, with 12 bases between. This CDR3 is 15 amino acids long. CDR3 DNA: TGTGCCAGCAGCCCGGCGCACAGAAGCAATCAGCCCCAGCATTTT. Translation gives CASSPAHRSNQPQHF.

The rearrangement joins TRBV20-1 to TRBJ2-3; D not resolved. CDR3 length: 11 residues. V lost 6 bases, J lost 8 bases, and 12 bases lay in between. CDR1 is DFQATT and CDR2 is SNEGSKA in the germline V gene (reference sequence). This chain's CDR3 is CSANLLGTQYF. The DNA for the CDR3 is TGCAGTGCCAACCTACTGGGTACGCAGTATTTT.

The rearrangement joins TRBV27 to TRBJ1-3; D gene ambiguous. The germline gives CDR1 MNHEY, CDR2 SMNVEV (reference sequence). V was shortened by 0 bases and J by 0 bases, with 6 bases between the two germline ends. The CDR3 covers 15 residues. The CDR3 DNA follows: TGTGCCAGCAGTTTATCCGGGAGCTCTGGAAACACCATATATTTT. This translates into CASSLSGSSGNTIYF.

The genes are TRBV19 and TRBJ1-2; TRBD1 might be the D (5 bases). Trimming left V 3 bases short and J 0 bases short, with 8 bases between. CDR1 is LNHDA, CDR2 SQIVND, per germline (reference sequence). The CDR3 runs to 14 residues. This CDR3 reads CASSIGGANYGYTF. The CDR3, as DNA: TGTGCCAGTAGTATTGGGGGAGCTAACTATGGCTACACCTTC. The whole variable domain, remainder taken from reference TRBV19 and TRBJ1-2, is DGGITQSPKYLFRKEGQNVTLSCEQNLNHDAMYWYRQDPGQGLRLIYYSQIVNDFQKGDIAEGYSVSREKKESFPLTVTSAQKNPTAFYLCASSIGGANYGYTFGSGTRLTVV.

This clone has only one observation. The chain joins TRBV7-6 to TRBJ1-4; D is ambiguous. V dropped 5 bases and J dropped 2 bases, with 12 bases sitting between them. Germline V CDR1 and CDR2: SGHVS, FNYEAQ. This CDR3 has 15 amino acids. CDR3 nucleotides: TGTGCCAGCAGCCCCCCGGGTCTTACTAATGAAAAACTGTTTTTT. Its translation is CASSPPGLTNEKLFF.

V is TRBV5-6 and J is TRBJ1-5; D is unclear. The V gene lost 2 bases and the J gene lost 0 bases, with 18 bases spanning the gap. Germline V gene sequence: CDR1 SGHDT, CDR2 YYEEEE. This CDR3 spans 18 amino acids. The CDR3 DNA is TGTGCCAGCAGCTTTAGTACACCGGAACCGTATAGCAATCAGCCCCAGCATTTT. Translating gives CASSFSTPEPYSNQPQHF. Based on the CDR3 plus reference TRBV5-6 and TRBJ1-5, the full variable domain is DAGVTQSPTHLIKTRGQQVTLRCSPKSGHDTVSWYQQALGQGPQFIFQYYEEEERQRGNFPDRFSGHQFPNYSSELNVNALLLGDSALYLCASSFSTPEPYSNQPQHFGDGTRLSIL.

This rearrangement joins TRBV4-1 to TRBJ2-4; D unclear. There are 14 residues in the CDR3. V was clipped by 0 bases and J by 9 bases, with 12 bases between them. CDR1 MGHRA and CDR2 YSYEKL come from the germline V gene. CDR3 region: CASSQETRTGIQYF. As DNA, the CDR3 is TGCGCCAGCAGCCAAGAGACAAGGACGGGCATTCAGTACTTC.

This clone appeared once. The rearrangement uses TRBV7-3 and TRBJ2-3; 7 positions agree with TRBD2. This CDR3 has 16 amino acids. V lost 5 bases and J lost 3; bases outside the gene matches: 11. CDR1 SGHTA and CDR2 FQGTGA come from the germline V gene. DNA of the CDR3: TGTGCCAGCAGCCATTTACCGGGACTACTTACAGATACGCAGTATTTT. It encodes CASSHLPGLLTDTQYF.

The CDR3 sequence is CASRFAPGQGVHEQYF. The CDR3, as DNA: TGTGCCAGCAGGTTTGCCCCGGGACAGGGGGTCCACGAGCAGTACTTC. This chain uses TRBV28 with TRBJ2-7, with TRBD1 identical over 11 bases. This CDR3 has 16 residues. V trimming: 6 bases; J trimming: 5 bases; junction bases outside the gene matches: 12. Germline CDR1 and CDR2: MDHEN and SYDVKM.

The V call is TRBV28, the J call TRBJ2-2; D is unclear. The germline CDR1 and CDR2 sequences are MDHEN and SYDVKM. CDR3 size: 13 residues. V was cut by 2 bases and J by 3 bases, with 4 bases left in between. Here the CDR3 DNA reads TGTGCCAGCAGTTTAGGACACACCGGGGAGCTGTTTTTT. Residues: CASSLGHTGELFF.

This chain connects TRBV6-6 to TRBJ2-1; TRBD2 agrees at 12 bases. V lost 6 bases to trimming and J lost 9 bases; unmatched junction nucleotides: 9. The CDR3 is 15 residues long. From germline, CDR1 is MNHNY and CDR2 SVGAGI (reference sequence). The CDR3, as DNA: TGTGCCAGCAGACCTAGCGGGAGGGGATTTGGTGAGCAGTTCTTC. Translating gives CASRPSGRGFGEQFF.

The chain carries TRBV4-1 and TRBJ2-7; weak D call: TRBD1 (5 bases). This CDR3 is 15 amino acids long. Trimming took 3 bases from V and 6 from J, leaving 18 bases between them. Germline V gene data show CDR1 as MGHRA and CDR2 as YSYEKL. CDR3 sequence: CASSQSQDGRTEQYF. CDR3 nucleotides: TGCGCCAGCAGCCAGTCACAGGATGGGCGTACCGAGCAGTACTTC.

This chain uses TRBV5-1 with TRBJ1-5, with D possibly TRBD1 on 6 matching bases. CDR1 is SGHRS and CDR2 is YFSETQ in the germline V gene. This CDR3 spans 16 amino acids. V shed 4 bases and J shed 3 bases, with 17 bases lying between them. CDR3 residues: CASSAGTTGVNQPQHF. The CDR3 region has the DNA TGCGCCAGCAGCGCCGGGACAACTGGAGTCAATCAGCCCCAGCATTTT.

V is TRBV30 and J is TRBJ2-3, with 9 bases aligning to TRBD2. This CDR3 is 13 amino acids long. V shed 6 bases, J shed 2 bases, and the junction held 3 bases outside the gene matches. Germline values: CDR1 GTSNPN, CDR2 SVGIG (reference sequence). The CDR3 loop reads CACSGGHTDTQYF. The CDR3, as DNA: TGTGCCTGTAGCGGGGGCCACACAGATACGCAGTATTTT.

The J gene is TRBJ2-1, the V gene TRBV27; D ambiguous. The germline gives CDR1 MNHEY, CDR2 SMNVEV (reference sequence). The CDR3 runs to 13 residues. The V end lost 5 bases, the J end lost 6 bases, and 11 bases lay between the germline ends. CDR3 DNA: TGTGCCAGCAGTCCCCGGATCCTCAATGAGCAGTTCTTC. It codes for CASSPRILNEQFF.

V usage is TRBV4-1 and J usage is TRBJ2-5, with 10 positions matching TRBD1. V dropped 5 bases and J dropped 0; count of bases not matched to a gene: 3. Germline V gives CDR1 MGHRA, CDR2 YSYEKL. The CDR3 is 15 amino acids. The CDR3 sequence: CASSWGQGYQETQYF. DNA for the CDR3: TGCGCCAGCAGCTGGGGACAGGGGTACCAAGAGACCCAGTACTTC.

This clone came up once. J is TRBJ1-5 and V is TRBV12-5; 9 bases fit TRBD1. Per the germline V gene, CDR1 is LGHNT and CDR2 is FRNRAP. V gave up 1 base and J gave up 6 bases; unmatched junction bases: 10. This CDR3 comprises 17 residues. The CDR3 nucleotides read TGTGCTAGTGGTTTGGACCTGGGACAGGGTGTCGGTCAGCCCCAGCATTTT. Its protein product is CASGLDLGQGVGQPQHF.